These 27 T cell receptor beta chains were all obtained from the same sample, sequenced in a study of T-cell reconstitution after alpha-beta-depleted transplantation in children. The authors prepared the TCRbeta library with unique molecular identifiers. In TCRdb, the PCR reads were re-called with MiXCR into one record per CDR3 protein. The sample has 300,000 or so distinct CDR3 sequences; about a quarter are singletons. The source was PBMCs, mostly from graft donor cells, collected 180 days after TCRalphabeta/CD19-depleted stem cell transplant. The receptor set was obtained from a male patient aged 10 to 17 who had a stem cell transplant for acute lymphoblastic leukemia, so the T cells may come from the graft donor.

The V and J genes are TRBV12-3 or TRBV12-4 and TRBJ2-1, with 10 bases that match TRBD2. The CDR3 is made up of 17 amino acids. V shed 7 bases and J 2 bases; nucleotides not matched to a gene: 11. The CDR3: CASMLAGALLTYNEQFF. The CDR3 DNA follows: TGTGCCAGCATGCTAGCGGGAGCCCTACTTACCTACAATGAGCAGTTCTTC.

This clonotype has a handful of counts. CDR3 nucleotides: TGCGCCAGCAGCCAAGATCATGGACTAGCGGGGGACTACGAGCAGTACTTC. Amino acids: CASSQDHGLAGDYEQYF. The chain is built from TRBV4-1 and TRBJ2-7; 13 bases line up with TRBD2. Germline values: CDR1 MGHRA, CDR2 YSYEKL. V lost 0 bases to trimming and J lost 3 bases; unmatched junction nucleotides: 5. CDR3 length equals 17 residues.

This chain uses TRBV24-1 with TRBJ1-5; 7 bases are shared with TRBD1. Germline values: CDR1 KGHDR, CDR2 SFDVKD. V dropped 5 bases and J dropped 0; count of bases not matched to a gene: 18. The CDR3 length is 20 residues. The CDR3 protein is CATSVGVPLLGQNSNQPQHF. CDR3 DNA: TGTGCCACCAGTGTAGGGGTCCCCCTCCTGGGACAGAATAGCAATCAGCCCCAGCATTTT.

This clonotype was counted many times. The chain is built from TRBV24-1 and TRBJ2-1, with D unclear. Germline V gene lookup returns CDR1 KGHDR and CDR2 SFDVKD. The CDR3 sequence is 11 residues long. Trimming took 1 base from V and 10 from J, leaving 4 bases between them. CDR3 DNA: TGTGCCACCAGTGATTTAGGGGAGCAGTTCTTC. Protein: CATSDLGEQFF.

This clonotype was observed a handful of times. V and J are TRBV4-1 and TRBJ2-6; D is possibly TRBD1 (5 bases). Deletions cut 0 bases from V and 9 bases from J, with 18 bases between. The CDR3 extends over 17 amino acids. Germline-derived CDR1 and CDR2 are MGHRA and YSYEKL. CDR3 sequence (DNA): TGCGCCAGCAGCCAAGACCCCGACAGCTCACGGATCAACGTCCTGACTTTC. This encodes CASSQDPDSSRINVLTF.

This clonotype has only a few counts. The chain couples TRBV27 to TRBJ1-1, with 12 bases lining up with TRBD1. This CDR3 is 15 amino acids long. The V gene's germline CDR1 is MNHEY and CDR2 SMNVEV (reference sequence). With V trimmed by 11 bases and J by 5 bases, 12 bases remained unmatched. Written as DNA, the CDR3 is TGTGCCTCCCAACCGGGACAGGGGGCCCGTACTGAAGCTTTCTTT. It yields the protein CASQPGQGARTEAFF.

The chain combines TRBV20-1 with TRBJ1-1; TRBD1 is a possible D gene (5 bases). Germline V CDR1 and CDR2: DFQATT, SNEGSKA (reference sequence). This CDR3 region has 11 residues. The V end was cut by 6 bases, the J end by 10 bases, with 15 bases between. Here the CDR3 reads CSAGRQSRAFF. For the CDR3, the DNA is TGCAGTGCGGGGCGACAGAGTAGAGCTTTCTTT.

This clonotype was found a few times. The chain uses TRBV12-3 or TRBV12-4 and TRBJ1-5; the match to TRBD1 covers 9 bases. V lost 4 bases and J lost 7; bases outside the gene matches: 2. The CDR3 consists of 13 residues. DNA for the CDR3: TGTGCCAGCAGTTGGACAGGGGAACAGCCCCAGCATTTT. Amino acids: CASSWTGEQPQHF.

This chain connects TRBV5-1 to TRBJ2-7; 10 bases are a match to TRBD2. Looked up from germline, CDR1 is SGHRS and CDR2 is YFSETQ. The V segment lost 2 bases and the J segment 2 bases; nucleotides outside the gene matches: 4. The CDR3 contains 15 residues. CDR3 bases: TGCGCCAGCAGCTTATTTCTAGCGGGAGCCTACGAGCAGTACTTC. Encoded protein: CASSLFLAGAYEQYF.

The rearrangement links TRBV7-3 to TRBJ2-1, with unresolved D. CDR1 and CDR2 (germline): SGHTA, FQGTGA. The CDR3 is made up of 11 amino acids. V lost 8 bases to trimming and J lost 6 bases, with 8 bases between them. The CDR3 nucleotides are TGTGCCAGCGGAGTAGGCAATGAGCAGTTCTTC. Translating it yields CASGVGNEQFF.

This clonotype has more than one count but fewer than ten. This chain links TRBV9 with TRBJ1-5; TRBD1 matches at 7 bases. The J segment lost 3 bases and the V segment lost 4 bases, leaving 7 bases of the junction unmatched. Germline CDR1 is SGDLS and CDR2 is YYNGEE. The CDR3 has 15 residues. CDR3 sequence: CASSPGTANNQPQHF. For the CDR3, the DNA is TGTGCCAGCAGCCCAGGGACAGCGAACAATCAGCCCCAGCATTTT. Full variable domain (remainder filled in from reference TRBV9 and TRBJ1-5): DSGVTQTPKHLITATGQRVTLRCSPRSGDLSVYWYQQSLDQGLQFLIQYYNGEERAKGNILERFSAQQFPDLHSELNLSSLELGDSALYFCASSPGTANNQPQHFGDGTRLSIL.

This clonotype was seen a few times. The rearrangement joins TRBV4-2 to TRBJ2-7; TRBD1 aligns across 7 bases. Germline CDR1 is LGHNA and CDR2 is YNFKEQ. V shed 4 bases, J shed 6 bases, and the junction held 12 bases outside the gene matches. This CDR3 spans 15 amino acids. The CDR3 reads CASSPEQGTLPEQYF. CDR3 DNA: TGTGCCAGCAGCCCCGAACAGGGGACCCTCCCCGAGCAGTACTTC.

In this sample, this clonotype turned up a few times. V gene TRBV5-1 combines with J gene TRBJ2-1; 9 nucleotides line up with TRBD2. V shed 3 bases, J shed 9 bases, and the junction held 7 bases outside the gene matches. Germline V lookup: CDR1 SGHRS, CDR2 YFSETQ. The CDR3 runs to 14 residues. This CDR3 reads CASSYGTSQGEQFF. DNA of the CDR3: TGCGCCAGCAGCTACGGGACTAGCCAGGGTGAGCAGTTCTTC.

The genes are TRBV7-2 and TRBJ2-2; D gene uncertain. Germline assignment: CDR1 SGHTA and CDR2 FQGNSA. The CDR3 spans 14 residues. Trimming cost V 1 base and J 5 bases, with 8 bases left between them. The CDR3 loop is CTSSLEQYTGELFF. The CDR3 coding sequence is TGTACCAGCAGCTTAGAACAGTATACCGGGGAGCTGTTTTTT.

This clonotype was seen only a few times. The chain combines TRBV7-8 with TRBJ2-7; 8 nucleotides agree with TRBD1. V was pared by 5 bases and J by 4 bases, with 13 bases of the junction left unmatched. The CDR3 sequence is 16 residues long. Looked up from germline, CDR1 is SGHVS and CDR2 is FQNEAQ. The CDR3 reads CASSPGGFGQTYEQYF. Here the CDR3 DNA reads TGTGCCAGCAGCCCAGGGGGCTTCGGTCAAACTTACGAGCAGTACTTC.

At least ten counts were recorded for this clonotype. This CDR3 reads CSAGRGPLGGELFF. The DNA for the CDR3 is TGCAGTGCCGGACGGGGGCCGTTAGGCGGGGAGCTGTTTTTT. V gene TRBV20-1 combines with J gene TRBJ2-2; D may match TRBD1 or TRBD2 (6 bases each). V was cut by 6 bases and J by 7 bases, with 18 bases left in between. Germline assignment: CDR1 DFQATT and CDR2 SNEGSKA (reference sequence). This CDR3 is built from 14 residues.

The genes are TRBV18 and TRBJ2-1, with 13 nucleotides matching TRBD2. This CDR3 comprises 16 residues. The junction had 5 bases not matched to a gene; V was cut back by 0 bases and J by 9 bases. Germline assignment: CDR1 KGHSH and CDR2 LQKENI. CDR3 residues: CASSPPGLAGNAEQFF. The DNA of the CDR3 is TGTGCCAGCTCACCACCGGGACTAGCGGGAAATGCTGAGCAGTTCTTC.

V gene TRBV10-3 combines with J gene TRBJ1-2; D is uncertain. Looked up from germline, CDR1 is ENHRY and CDR2 is SYGVKD. The CDR3 sequence is 13 residues long. Trimming stripped 7 bases from V and 2 bases from J, with 11 bases between. The CDR3 reads CAIMAPRNYGYTF. CDR3 coding DNA: TGTGCCATCATGGCCCCCCGGAACTATGGCTACACCTTC.

The chain links TRBV12-3 or TRBV12-4 to TRBJ2-2; unclear D gene. This CDR3 comprises 17 residues. V was trimmed by 2 bases and J by 0 bases, leaving 13 bases between them. The CDR3 is CASSLILPATNTGELFF. CDR3 nucleotides: TGTGCCAGCAGTTTAATTCTGCCGGCGACGAACACCGGGGAGCTGTTTTTT.

This clonotype occurred a few times. The chain couples TRBV12-3 or TRBV12-4 to TRBJ2-7, with a possible D match to TRBD2 (5 bases). The V end was cut by 5 bases, the J end by 2 bases, with 13 bases between. The CDR3 covers 14 residues. The CDR3 sequence is CASSARASPYEQYF. The CDR3 DNA reads as TGTGCCAGCAGTGCGAGGGCTAGCCCCTACGAGCAGTACTTC.

The chain uses TRBV5-5 and TRBJ2-7, with D perhaps given as TRBD1 or TRBD2 (5 bases each). CDR1 and CDR2 (germline): SGHKS, YYEKEE (reference sequence). V lost 4 bases to trimming and J lost 3 bases, with 14 bases between them. This CDR3 comprises 14 residues. The CDR3 is CASSVAGRVYEQYF. The CDR3 nucleotides are TGTGCCAGCAGCGTCGCGGGCAGGGTCTACGAGCAGTACTTC.

This chain connects TRBV7-3 to TRBJ2-7; 8 bases line up with TRBD1. CDR1 SGHTA and CDR2 FQGTGA come from the germline V gene. This CDR3 is built from 16 residues. V shed 0 bases, J shed 2 bases, and the junction held 6 bases outside the gene matches. The CDR3 nucleotides read TGTGCCAGCAGCTTAACGGCGGGGACAGGCGCCTACGAGCAGTACTTC. It codes for CASSLTAGTGAYEQYF.

V is TRBV9 and J is TRBJ2-1; 8 bases line up with TRBD2. This CDR3 spans 13 amino acids. J was trimmed by 6 bases and V by 10 bases; bases with no gene match: 9. Looked up from germline, CDR1 is SGDLS and CDR2 is YYNGEE. The CDR3 DNA is TGTGCCTTCGGGGGGGAGGAAGGCAATGAGCAGTTCTTC. It encodes CAFGGEEGNEQFF.

The chain links TRBV7-9 to TRBJ1-6, with D unresolved. The CDR3 sequence is 14 residues long. V lost 9 bases and J lost 8, with 17 bases in between. In germline, CDR1 is SEHNR, CDR2 FQNEAQ (reference sequence). This CDR3 is CASGYGSEDSPLHF. CDR3 DNA: TGTGCCAGTGGTTACGGAAGCGAAGATTCACCCCTCCACTTT.

This clonotype was detected only a few times. In DNA form, the CDR3 reads TGTGCCAGCAGCGTAATGGTAGCGGGAGACGGAGATACGCAGTATTTT. This gives the protein CASSVMVAGDGDTQYF. The chain is built from TRBV9 and TRBJ2-3; 9 positions match TRBD2. Trimming cost V 1 base and J 5 bases; bases outside gene matches: 8. The CDR3 sequence is 16 residues long. Germline values: CDR1 SGDLS, CDR2 YYNGEE.

This clonotype was seen more than once but under ten times. The chain uses TRBV4-1 and TRBJ1-1, with 8 bases aligning to TRBD1. Germline loops: CDR1 MGHRA, CDR2 YSYEKL. V trimming: 1 base; J trimming: 0 bases; junction bases outside the gene matches: 4. CDR3 length: 16 amino acids. DNA for the CDR3: TGCGCCAGCAGCCAAGTCCGGACAGGGTTGAACACTGAAGCTTTCTTT. Protein sequence: CASSQVRTGLNTEAFF.

A note on this clonotype: The DNA is left out, because the CDR3 cannot be placed on it with certainty; the CDR3 is given as TCRdb lists it. The V call is TRBV7-5, the J call TRBJ2-3; TRBD1, the table's D call, lacks a check against the DNA. TRBV7-5 constitutes a pseudogene. Inclusive of both ends, the CDR3 amounts to 22 amino acids. The CDR3 reads CISVSEVWDSKPVGGFTDTQYF.